This TCR beta chain was profiled in a study of OX40 agonist ivuxolimab in advanced cancers. Background on the study: It was permissible to have had prior anti-PD-1, anti-PD-L1 or anti-CTLA-4 therapy, and around 43% had some.

The method was immunoSEQ multiplex PCR; TCRdb's version includes in-frame clones alone and lacks a portion of them. The table has 100,000 to 150,000 clones, approximately 94% seen once; the top ten hold 1%. Notes on the study in general: The 0.1-3.0 mg/kg partial responders had among the lowest clonal expansion.

As for this clone: Antigen specificity is unknown.

Germline CDR1 is SGDLS and CDR2 is YYNGEE. Trimming removed 0 bases at V and 5 bases at J, with 13 bases between. CDR3 length: 15 residues. The source is an adult with an advanced solid tumor such as melanoma, head and neck, liver or kidney cancer. The sample consisted of CD4+ or CD8+ T cells sorted from blood, taken in a trial of the OX40 agonist ivuxolimab. The chain employs TRBV9 and TRBJ2-3; maybe TRBD1 (6 bases). Here the CDR3 reads CASSVVGGVGDTQYF. The CDR3 DNA sequence: TGTGCCAGCAGCGTAGTTGGGGGCGTAGGAGATACGCAGTATTTT.